The present TCR beta chain was sequenced within a study of Tregs in tolerant kidney transplant recipients. For the study at large: The nonmyeloablative bone marrow transplants came from related graft donors, with transient mixed chimerism. Findings and caveats of the study: Validation in larger populations is needed because few patients were studied.

Concerning this clone: What it binds is unknown.

The data were produced by immunoSEQ multiplex PCR, yet TCRdb's version contains in-frame clones alone and is incomplete. The table has about 69,000 clones, around nine tenths seen once. CD4+CD25+CD127- Tregs, CD4+CD25- non-Tregs, CD4 and CD8 cells were sorted. The sequence came from a human donor who received a combined kidney and bone marrow transplant. The sequenced sample was CD4+ T cells from blood, obtained before the transplant.

The CDR3 DNA is TGCGCCAGCAGCATACACTCTACAGGGCCCTACGAGCAGTACTTC. Amino acid sequence: CASSIHSTGPYEQYF. The rearrangement uses TRBV5-1 and TRBJ2-7; possible D gene TRBD1, 6 bases. The CDR3 runs to 15 residues. CDR1 is SGHRS and CDR2 is YFSETQ in the germline V gene. Trimming took off 4 bases at V and 2 bases at J, with 16 bases between the two ends.